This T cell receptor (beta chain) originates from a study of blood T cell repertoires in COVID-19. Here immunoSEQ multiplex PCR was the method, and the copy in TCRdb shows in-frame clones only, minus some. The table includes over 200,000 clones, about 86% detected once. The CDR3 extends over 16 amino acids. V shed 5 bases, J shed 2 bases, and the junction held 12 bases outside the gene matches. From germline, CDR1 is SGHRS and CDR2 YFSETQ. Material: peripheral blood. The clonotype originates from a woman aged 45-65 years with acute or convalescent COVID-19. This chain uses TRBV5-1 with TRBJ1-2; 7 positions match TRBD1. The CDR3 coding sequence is TGCGCCAGCAGTGGGGCCCCGGGACAGTGGAACTATGGCTACACCTTC. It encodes CASSGAPGQWNYGYTF.